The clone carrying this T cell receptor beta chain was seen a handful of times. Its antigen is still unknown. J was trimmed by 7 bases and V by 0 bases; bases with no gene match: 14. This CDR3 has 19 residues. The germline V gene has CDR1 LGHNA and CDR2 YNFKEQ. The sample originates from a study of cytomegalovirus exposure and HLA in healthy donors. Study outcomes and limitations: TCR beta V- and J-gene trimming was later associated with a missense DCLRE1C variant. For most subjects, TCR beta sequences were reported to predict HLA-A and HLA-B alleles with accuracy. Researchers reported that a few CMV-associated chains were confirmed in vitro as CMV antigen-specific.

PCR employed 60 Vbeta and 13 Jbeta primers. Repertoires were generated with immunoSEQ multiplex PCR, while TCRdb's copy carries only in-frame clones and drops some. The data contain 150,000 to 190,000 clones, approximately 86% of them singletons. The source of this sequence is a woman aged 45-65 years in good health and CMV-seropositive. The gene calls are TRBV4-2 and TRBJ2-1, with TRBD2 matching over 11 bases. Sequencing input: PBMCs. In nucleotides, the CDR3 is TGTGCCAGCAGCCAAGAGTCTAGCGGGGGGCCGGGTCGACGGAATGAGCAGTTCTTC. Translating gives CASSQESSGGPGRRNEQFF.